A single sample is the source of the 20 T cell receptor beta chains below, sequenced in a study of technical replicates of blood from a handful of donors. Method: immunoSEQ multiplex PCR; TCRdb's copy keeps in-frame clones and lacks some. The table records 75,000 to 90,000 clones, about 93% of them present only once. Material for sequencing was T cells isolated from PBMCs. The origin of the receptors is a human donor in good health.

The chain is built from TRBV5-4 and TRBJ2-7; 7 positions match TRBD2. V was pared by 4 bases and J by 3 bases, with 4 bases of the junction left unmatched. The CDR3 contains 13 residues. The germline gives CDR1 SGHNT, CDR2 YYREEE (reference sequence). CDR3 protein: CASSVGTNYEQYF. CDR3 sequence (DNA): TGTGCCAGCAGCGTCGGGACTAACTACGAGCAGTACTTC.

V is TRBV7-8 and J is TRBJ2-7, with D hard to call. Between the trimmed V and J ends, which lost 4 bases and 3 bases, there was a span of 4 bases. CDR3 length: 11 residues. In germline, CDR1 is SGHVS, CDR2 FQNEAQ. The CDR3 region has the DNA TGTGCCAGCAGCTCAGACTACGAGCAGTACTTC. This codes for CASSSDYEQYF.

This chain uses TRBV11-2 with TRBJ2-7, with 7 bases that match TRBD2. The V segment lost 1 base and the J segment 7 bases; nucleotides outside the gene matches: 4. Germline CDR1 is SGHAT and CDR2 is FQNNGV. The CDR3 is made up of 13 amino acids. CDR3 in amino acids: CASSLGGAGEQYF. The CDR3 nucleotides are TGTGCCAGCAGCTTAGGGGGAGCGGGGGAGCAGTACTTC.

The CDR3 DNA is TGTGCCAGCAGTCACACCGGGAGCACTGAAGCTTTCTTT. It specifies CASSHTGSTEAFF. The rearrangement joins TRBV4-2 to TRBJ1-1; the D is unclear. Trimming took off 6 bases at V and 4 bases at J, with 12 bases between the two ends. Germline V gives CDR1 LGHNA, CDR2 YNFKEQ. The CDR3 has 13 amino acids.

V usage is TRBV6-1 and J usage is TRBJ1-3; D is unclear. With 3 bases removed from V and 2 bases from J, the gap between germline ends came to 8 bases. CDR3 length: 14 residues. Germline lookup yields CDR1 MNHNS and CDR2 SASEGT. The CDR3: CASSETGTGNTIYF. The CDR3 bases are TGTGCCAGCAGTGAGACGGGAACTGGAAACACCATATATTTT.

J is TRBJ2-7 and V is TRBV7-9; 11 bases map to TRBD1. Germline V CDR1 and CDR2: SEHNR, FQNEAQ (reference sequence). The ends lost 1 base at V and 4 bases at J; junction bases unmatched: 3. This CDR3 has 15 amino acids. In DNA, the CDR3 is TGTGCCAGCAGCTTAGTAGGGACAGGGGGGTACGAGCAGTACTTC. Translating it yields CASSLVGTGGYEQYF.

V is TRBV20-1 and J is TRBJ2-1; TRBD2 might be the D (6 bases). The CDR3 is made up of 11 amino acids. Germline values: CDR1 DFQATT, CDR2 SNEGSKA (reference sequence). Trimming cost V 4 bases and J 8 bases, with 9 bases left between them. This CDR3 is CSATTGDEQFF. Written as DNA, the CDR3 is TGCAGTGCTACAACGGGGGATGAGCAGTTCTTC.

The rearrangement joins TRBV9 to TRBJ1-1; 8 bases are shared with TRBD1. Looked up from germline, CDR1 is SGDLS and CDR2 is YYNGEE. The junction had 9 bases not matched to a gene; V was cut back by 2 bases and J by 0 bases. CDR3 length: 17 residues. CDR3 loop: CASSVTDRGGMNTEAFF. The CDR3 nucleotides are TGTGCCAGCAGCGTCACAGACAGGGGAGGGATGAACACTGAAGCTTTCTTT.

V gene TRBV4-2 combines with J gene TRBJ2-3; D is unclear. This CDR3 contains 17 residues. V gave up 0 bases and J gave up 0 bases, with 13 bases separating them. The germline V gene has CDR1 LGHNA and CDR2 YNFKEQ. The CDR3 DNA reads TGTGCCAGCAGCCAAGATCCAGTCGCGGCGAGCACAGATACGCAGTATTTT. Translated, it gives CASSQDPVAASTDTQYF.

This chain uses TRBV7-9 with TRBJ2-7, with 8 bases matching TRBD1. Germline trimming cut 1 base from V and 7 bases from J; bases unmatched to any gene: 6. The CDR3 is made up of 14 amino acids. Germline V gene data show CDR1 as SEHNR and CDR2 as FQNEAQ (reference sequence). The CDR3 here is CASSLVQGEIEQYF. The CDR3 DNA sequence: TGTGCCAGCAGCTTAGTACAGGGGGAGATTGAGCAGTACTTC.

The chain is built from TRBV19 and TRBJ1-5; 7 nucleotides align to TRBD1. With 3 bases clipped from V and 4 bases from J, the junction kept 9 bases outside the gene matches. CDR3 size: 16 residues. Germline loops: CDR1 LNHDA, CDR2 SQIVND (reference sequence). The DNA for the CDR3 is TGTGCCAGTAGTATCCTAGGGGGCGGCCTAAATCAGCCCCAGCATTTT. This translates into CASSILGGGLNQPQHF.

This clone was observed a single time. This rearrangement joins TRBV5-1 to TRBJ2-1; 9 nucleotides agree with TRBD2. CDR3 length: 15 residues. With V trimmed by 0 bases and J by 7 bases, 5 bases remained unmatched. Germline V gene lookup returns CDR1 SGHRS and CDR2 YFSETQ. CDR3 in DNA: TGCGCCAGCAGCTTGGTGCGGGAGGGCCGGAATGAGCAGTTCTTC. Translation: CASSLVREGRNEQFF.

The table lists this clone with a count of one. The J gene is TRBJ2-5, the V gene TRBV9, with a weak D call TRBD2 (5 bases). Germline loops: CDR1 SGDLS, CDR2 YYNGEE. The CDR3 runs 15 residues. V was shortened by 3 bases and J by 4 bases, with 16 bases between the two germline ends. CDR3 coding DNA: TGTGCCAGCAGCGAAGAGGGCTACAAGGGAGAGACCCAGTACTTC. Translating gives CASSEEGYKGETQYF.

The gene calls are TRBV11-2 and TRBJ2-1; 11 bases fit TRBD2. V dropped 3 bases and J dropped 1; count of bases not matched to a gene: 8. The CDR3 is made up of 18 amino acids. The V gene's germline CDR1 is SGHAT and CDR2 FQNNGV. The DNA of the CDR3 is TGTGCCAGCAGCTTTAGCGGGAGGGCCACCGGGTCCTACAATGAGCAGTTCTTC. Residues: CASSFSGRATGSYNEQFF.

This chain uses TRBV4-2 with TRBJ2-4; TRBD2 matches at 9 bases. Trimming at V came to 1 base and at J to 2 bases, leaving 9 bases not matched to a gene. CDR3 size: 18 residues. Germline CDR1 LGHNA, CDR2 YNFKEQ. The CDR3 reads CASSQVEREAVTKNIQYF. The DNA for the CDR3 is TGTGCCAGCAGCCAAGTTGAGCGGGAGGCCGTCACCAAAAACATTCAGTACTTC.

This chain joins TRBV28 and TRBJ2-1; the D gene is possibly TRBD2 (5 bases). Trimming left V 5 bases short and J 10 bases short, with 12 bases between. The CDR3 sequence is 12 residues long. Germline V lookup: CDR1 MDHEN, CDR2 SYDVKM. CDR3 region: CASSPDSVEQFF. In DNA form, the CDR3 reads TGTGCCAGCAGTCCCGATAGCGTCGAGCAGTTCTTC.

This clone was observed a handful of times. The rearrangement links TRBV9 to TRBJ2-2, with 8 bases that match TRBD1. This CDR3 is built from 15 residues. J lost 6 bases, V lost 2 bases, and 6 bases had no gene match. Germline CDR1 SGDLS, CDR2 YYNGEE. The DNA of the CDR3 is TGTGCCAGCAGCGTTGGGACAGGTTTCGCCGGGGAGCTGTTTTTT. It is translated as CASSVGTGFAGELFF.

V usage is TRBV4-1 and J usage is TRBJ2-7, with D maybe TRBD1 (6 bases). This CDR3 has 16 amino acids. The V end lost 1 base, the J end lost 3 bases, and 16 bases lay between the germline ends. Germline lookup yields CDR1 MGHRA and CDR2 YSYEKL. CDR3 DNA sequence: TGCGCCAGCAGCCAAGGGTCACAGGGCGGATTCTACGAGCAGTACTTC. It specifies CASSQGSQGGFYEQYF.

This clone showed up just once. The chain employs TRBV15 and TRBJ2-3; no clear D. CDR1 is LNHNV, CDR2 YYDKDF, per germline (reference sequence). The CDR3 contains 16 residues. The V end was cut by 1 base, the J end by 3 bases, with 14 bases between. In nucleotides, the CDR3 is TGTGCCACCAGCAGAGTGCGACTCCCTGTGACAGATACGCAGTATTTT. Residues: CATSRVRLPVTDTQYF.

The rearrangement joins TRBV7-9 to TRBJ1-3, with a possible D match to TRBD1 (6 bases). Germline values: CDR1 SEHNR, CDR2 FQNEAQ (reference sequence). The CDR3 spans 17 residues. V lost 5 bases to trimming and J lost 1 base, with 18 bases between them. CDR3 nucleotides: TGTGCCAGCAGCCCCACTTTCCGGGGGGCGTCTGGAAACACCATATATTTT. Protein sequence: CASSPTFRGASGNTIYF.